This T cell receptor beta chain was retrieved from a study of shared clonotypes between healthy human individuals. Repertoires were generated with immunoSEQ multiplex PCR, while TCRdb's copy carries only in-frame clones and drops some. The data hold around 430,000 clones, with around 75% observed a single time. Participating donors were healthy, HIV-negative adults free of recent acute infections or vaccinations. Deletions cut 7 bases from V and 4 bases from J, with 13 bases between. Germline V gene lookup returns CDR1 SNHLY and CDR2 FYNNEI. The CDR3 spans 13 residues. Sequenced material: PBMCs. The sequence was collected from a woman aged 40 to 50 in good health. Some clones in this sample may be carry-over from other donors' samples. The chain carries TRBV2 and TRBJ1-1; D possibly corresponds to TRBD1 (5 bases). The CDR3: CASNGREATEAFF. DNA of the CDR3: TGTGCCAGCAATGGCAGGGAGGCCACTGAAGCTTTCTTT.